The 9 T cell receptor beta chains below all came from one sample that was sequenced in a study of cytomegalovirus exposure and HLA in healthy donors. In the PCR, 60 Vbeta and 13 Jbeta primers were used. The method was immunoSEQ multiplex PCR; TCRdb's version includes in-frame clones alone and lacks a portion of them. The sample consists of over 95,000 clones, around two thirds of them appearing once. What was sequenced was PBMCs. The origin of the receptors is a human donor in good health.

V gene TRBV7-2 combines with J gene TRBJ1-3; no clear D gene. The CDR3 is 14 residues long. V gave up 4 bases and J gave up 4 bases, with 11 bases separating them. Germline V lookup: CDR1 SGHTA, CDR2 FQGNSA. The CDR3 nucleotides are TGTGCCAGCAGCTCTTCGTCGTCCGGAAACACCATATATTTT. It specifies CASSSSSSGNTIYF. Full variable domain (outside the CDR3, taken from reference TRBV7-2 and TRBJ1-3): GAGVSQSPSNKVTEKGKDVELRCDPISGHTALYWYRQSLGQGLEFLIYFQGNSAPDKSGLPSDRFSAERTGGSVSTLTIQRTQQEDSAVYLCASSSSSSGNTIYFGEGSWLTVV.

The rearrangement uses TRBV27 and TRBJ1-2; D remains ambiguous. Germline CDR1 and CDR2: MNHEY and SMNVEV (reference sequence). The length of the CDR3 is 13 residues. Trimming stripped 5 bases from V and 4 bases from J, with 11 bases between. For the CDR3, the DNA is TGTGCCAGCAGTCCCGCGGGCATCTATGGCTACACCTTC. It yields the protein CASSPAGIYGYTF.

The chain recombines TRBV7-7 with TRBJ2-2, with TRBD1 as a possible D gene (5 bases). The germline CDR1 and CDR2 sequences are SSHAT and FNYEAQ (reference sequence). The V end lost 2 bases, the J end lost 6 bases, and 10 bases lay between the germline ends. This CDR3 has 14 residues. The CDR3 coding sequence is TGTGCCAGCAGCTTACAGGGTTGGTCCGGGGAGCTGTTTTTT. As protein: CASSLQGWSGELFF.

This clone was picked up one time. The CDR3 is CASITFTGPGHNEQFF. CDR3 coding DNA: TGTGCCAGCATTACATTCACAGGGCCCGGCCACAATGAGCAGTTCTTC. The V and J genes are TRBV6-6 and TRBJ2-1; D may be TRBD1 (6 bases). CDR1 and CDR2 from the germline V gene are MNHNY and SVGAGI (reference sequence). The length of the CDR3 is 16 residues. V lost 7 bases to trimming and J lost 5 bases, with 21 bases between them.

The chain carries TRBV29-1 and TRBJ1-5; D unresolved. V shed 6 bases and J shed 5 bases, with 14 bases lying between them. This CDR3 has 13 residues. Germline CDR1 reads SQVTM; CDR2 reads ANQGSEA. CDR3 protein: CSVGRLRYQPQHF. The DNA for the CDR3 is TGCAGCGTAGGTAGGCTCAGGTATCAGCCCCAGCATTTT.

The chain combines TRBV19 with TRBJ2-2, with D possibly TRBD1 on 5 matching bases. Trimming shortened V by 0 bases and J by 6 bases, and 14 bases separated the two germline ends. Germline V gene sequence: CDR1 LNHDA, CDR2 SQIVND (reference sequence). The CDR3 sequence is 16 residues long. For the CDR3, the DNA is TGTGCCAGTAGTATAGATCTGACAGTCCCGGCCGGGGAGCTGTTTTTT. Amino acids: CASSIDLTVPAGELFF.

The chain has TRBV5-1 and TRBJ2-1; D is uncertain. Germline CDR1 SGHRS, CDR2 YFSETQ. This CDR3 spans 14 amino acids. Trimming left V 0 bases short and J 5 bases short, with 9 bases between. CDR3 nucleotide sequence: TGCGCCAGCAGCTTGGGAGGCGGAGACAATGAGCAGTTCTTC. Protein product: CASSLGGGDNEQFF.

The V and J genes are TRBV29-1 and TRBJ2-7; D perhaps matches TRBD1 (6 bases). Germline-derived CDR1 and CDR2 are SQVTM and ANQGSEA. With 6 bases removed from V and 5 bases from J, the gap between germline ends came to 17 bases. The CDR3 is made up of 13 amino acids. The CDR3 spells CSVGRDPGDEQYF. In nucleotides, the CDR3 is TGCAGCGTCGGCAGGGACCCAGGGGACGAGCAGTACTTC.

The J gene is TRBJ1-1, the V gene TRBV14; D is possibly TRBD1 (6 bases). The V gene lost 2 bases and the J gene lost 7 bases, with 20 bases spanning the gap. The germline gives CDR1 SGHDN, CDR2 FVKESK. The CDR3 runs 16 residues. The CDR3 coding sequence is TGTGCCAGCAGCCAATGGGCAGGGGAACGGCAGCTTGAAGCTTTCTTT. Encoded protein: CASSQWAGERQLEAFF. The full variable domain, completed using reference TRBV14 and TRBJ1-1, is EAGVTQFPSHSVIEKGQTVTLRCDPISGHDNLYWYRRVMGKEIKFLLHFVKESKQDESGMPNNRFLAERTGGTYSTLKVQPAELEDSGVYFCASSQWAGERQLEAFFGQGTRLTVV.